Each of the 15 T cell receptor beta chains below was sequenced from the same sample in a study of blood T cell repertoires in COVID-19. Using immunoSEQ multiplex PCR, the repertoire was profiled, and TCRdb retains in-frame clones only, with some absent. The sample yields about 260,000 clones, roughly four fifths seen once. Sequencing used PBMCs or T cells enriched from blood (not recorded which). The receptors originated from a man aged 25-40 years with acute COVID-19.

This clone was seen only once. The chain couples TRBV7-2 to TRBJ2-1; 10 positions agree with TRBD2. J lost 9 bases, V lost 8 bases, and 10 bases had no gene match. The CDR3 has 14 amino acids. Germline CDR1 and CDR2: SGHTA and FQGNSA. CDR3: CASFRAGGEIEQFF. In DNA, the CDR3 is TGTGCCAGCTTTCGAGCGGGGGGGGAGATTGAGCAGTTCTTC.

The CDR3 loop reads CAISEGQAALHEQYV. Written as DNA, the CDR3 is TGTGCCATCAGTGAGGGGCAGGCCGCGCTCCACGAGCAGTACGTC. V usage is TRBV10-3 and J usage is TRBJ2-7, with no clear D. This CDR3 comprises 15 residues. Looked up from germline, CDR1 is ENHRY and CDR2 is SYGVKD. V dropped 2 bases and J dropped 5 bases, with 16 bases sitting between them.

Ten or more counts support this clone. V is TRBV7-9 and J is TRBJ2-2; 9 bases agree with TRBD1. V trimming: 4 bases; J trimming: 8 bases; junction bases outside the gene matches: 8. The CDR3 has 15 amino acids. Germline loops: CDR1 SEHNR, CDR2 FQNEAQ (reference sequence). CDR3 amino acids: CASSSGTGTLGELFF. The CDR3 DNA reads as TGTGCCAGCAGCTCCGGGACAGGGACGTTGGGGGAGCTGTTTTTT.

This chain uses TRBV5-4 with TRBJ1-1; D not resolved. The CDR3 spans 12 residues. V lost 5 bases and J lost 6, with 11 bases in between. Germline CDR1 and CDR2: SGHNT and YYREEE (reference sequence). The CDR3 sequence: CASSKEGSEAFF. In DNA, the CDR3 is TGTGCCAGCAGTAAAGAGGGTTCTGAAGCTTTCTTT.

This chain uses TRBV20-1 with TRBJ2-1; TRBD2 aligns across 8 bases. The trim removed 8 bases at V and 8 bases at J, leaving 2 bases unmatched. The germline gives CDR1 DFQATT, CDR2 SNEGSKA (reference sequence). The CDR3 is 10 amino acids. Written as DNA, the CDR3 is TGCAGTCCGACTAGCGATGAGCAGTTCTTC. Protein: CSPTSDEQFF.

Only one count was recorded for this clone. V usage is TRBV7-8 and J usage is TRBJ2-1; 11 nucleotides align to TRBD2. The CDR3 is 16 residues long. CDR1 is SGHVS and CDR2 is FQNEAQ in the germline V gene. V shed 6 bases and J 7 bases; nucleotides not matched to a gene: 11. This CDR3 is CASRKLAGEPRNEQFF. The CDR3 region has the DNA TGTGCCAGCAGAAAACTAGCGGGAGAGCCTAGGAATGAGCAGTTCTTC.

This chain connects TRBV7-3 to TRBJ2-3; maybe TRBD2 (5 bases). Germline-derived CDR1 and CDR2 are SGHTA and FQGTGA. CDR3 length: 15 amino acids. V shed 3 bases and J shed 4 bases, with 14 bases lying between them. The CDR3 DNA sequence: TGTGCCAGCAGCTTGAGCGGAACCTCGGCAGATACGCAGTATTTT. The encoded protein is CASSLSGTSADTQYF. The variable domain in full, completed from reference TRBV7-3 and TRBJ2-3, reads GAGVSQTPSNKVTEKGKYVELRCDPISGHTALYWYRQSLGQGPEFLIYFQGTGAADDSGLPNDRFFAVRPEGSVSTLKIQRTERGDSAVYLCASSLSGTSADTQYFGPGTRLTVL.

This clone was recorded only once. CDR3 protein: CAWSVPGQPQHF. Here the CDR3 DNA reads TGTGCCTGGAGTGTACCGGGGCAGCCCCAGCATTTT. This chain links TRBV30 with TRBJ1-5; D ambiguous. There are 12 residues in the CDR3. V gave up 0 bases and J gave up 7 bases, with 7 bases separating them. Germline CDR1 reads GTSNPN; CDR2 reads SVGIG (reference sequence).

This clone was observed a single time. The chain has TRBV5-6 and TRBJ2-7; D might be TRBD2 (5 bases). The CDR3 has 14 residues. The V gene's germline CDR1 is SGHDT and CDR2 YYEEEE. V lost 6 bases, J lost 2 bases, and 15 bases lay in between. Here the CDR3 DNA reads TGTGCCAGCACCCTCTTAGCGAGACCCTACGAGCAGTACGTC. Its translation: CASTLLARPYEQYV.

Regarding this clone: At one of its ends the junction is not consistent with the germline gene, which may arise from a read error. The chain uses TRBV5-1 and TRBJ2-1, with a tentative D call TRBD2 (5 bases). The CDR3 has 15 residues. The V gene's germline CDR1 is SGHRS and CDR2 YFSETQ. The CDR3 DNA follows: TGTGCCAGCAGCCCCGCGGGTTTCGATCTTAATGAGCAGTTCTTC. The encoded protein is CASSPAGFDLNEQFF. The full variable domain, with the rest looked up from reference TRBV5-1 and TRBJ2-1, is KAGVTQTPRYLIKTRGQQVTLSCSPISGHRSVSWYQQTPGQGLQFLFEYFSETQRNKGNFPGRFSGRQFSNSRSEMNVSTLELGDSALYLCASSPAGFDLNEQFFGPGTRLTVL.

V usage is TRBV27 and J usage is TRBJ2-3, with D uncertain. The CDR3 covers 13 residues. Trimming removed 2 bases from V and 0 bases from J, with 3 bases in between. Per germline, CDR1 MNHEY and CDR2 SMNVEV (reference sequence). The CDR3 nucleotides read TGTGCCAGCAGTTTAGCGAGCACAGATACGCAGTATTTT. Its protein product is CASSLASTDTQYF.

This clone showed up just a few times. This chain's CDR3 is CASSYFASGRANEQFF. CDR3 coding DNA: TGTGCCAGCAGTTACTTCGCTAGCGGGAGGGCAAATGAGCAGTTCTTC. V gene TRBV6-5 combines with J gene TRBJ2-1; 12 nucleotides match TRBD2. Trimming at V came to 1 base and at J to 7 bases, leaving 5 bases not matched to a gene. The CDR3 covers 16 residues. From germline, CDR1 is MNHEY and CDR2 SVGAGI.

The chain couples TRBV18 to TRBJ2-3; TRBD2 aligns across 9 bases. This CDR3 comprises 16 residues. V gave up 3 bases and J gave up 0 bases; unmatched junction bases: 4. Germline V gives CDR1 KGHSH, CDR2 LQKENI. The CDR3 loop is CASSPRLAASTDTQYF. CDR3 nucleotides: TGTGCCAGCTCACCTAGACTAGCGGCTAGCACAGATACGCAGTATTTT. The complete variable domain, with remaining parts taken from reference TRBV18 and TRBJ2-3, reads NAGVMQNPRHLVRRRGQEARLRCSPMKGHSHVYWYRQLPEEGLKFMVYLQKENIIDESGMPKERFSAEFPKEGPSILRIQQVVRGDSAAYFCASSPRLAASTDTQYFGPGTRLTVL.

The rearrangement uses TRBV11-3 and TRBJ1-2; D not certain. Between the trimmed V and J ends, which lost 1 base and 6 bases, there was a span of 21 bases. The CDR3 loop spans 17 amino acids. Germline V CDR1 and CDR2: SGHNT, YENEEA. The CDR3 DNA reads as TGTGCCAGCAGCTTAGCTTGGGCAGATCCTGTATCGCATGGCTACACCTTC. Encoded protein: CASSLAWADPVSHGYTF.

The genes are TRBV2 and TRBJ2-1, with 7 bases identical to TRBD2. This CDR3 is 12 amino acids long. With V trimmed by 10 bases and J by 2 bases, 2 bases remained unmatched. Germline assignment: CDR1 SNHLY and CDR2 FYNNEI. CDR3 sequence reads: CATGTTYNEQFF. Here the CDR3 DNA reads TGTGCCACCGGGACTACCTACAATGAGCAGTTCTTC.